This entry lists 28 T cell receptor beta chains sequenced from one sample in a study of cytomegalovirus exposure and HLA in healthy donors. Assay: immunoSEQ multiplex PCR; the TCRdb copy retains only in-frame clones and omits some. The table records over 150,000 clones, about 86% of them present only once. Material: PBMCs. The receptors originated from a human donor in good health.

As concerns this clone: The same CDR3 arises from other DNA sequences in this sample as well. The CDR3 loop reads CASSRGETQYF. Written as DNA, the CDR3 is TGTGCCAGCAGTCGCGGGGAGACCCAGTACTTC. The chain is built from TRBV6-5 and TRBJ2-5; TRBD2 might be the D (5 bases). Germline V gene lookup returns CDR1 MNHEY and CDR2 SVGAGI. V gave up 5 bases and J gave up 5 bases, with 6 bases separating them. The CDR3 consists of 11 residues.

The genes are TRBV7-9 and TRBJ1-5; D is uncertain. This CDR3 comprises 14 residues. Trimming removed 6 bases from V and 7 bases from J, with 16 bases in between. From germline, CDR1 is SEHNR and CDR2 FQNEAQ (reference sequence). The CDR3: CASSHNGELQPQHF. In nucleotides, the CDR3 is TGTGCCAGCAGTCACAACGGGGAGCTCCAGCCCCAGCATTTT.

This chain connects TRBV28 to TRBJ1-1; D is undetermined. Germline V CDR1 and CDR2: MDHEN, SYDVKM. There are 11 residues in the CDR3. Trimming took off 7 bases at V and 7 bases at J, with 10 bases between the two ends. CDR3 bases: TGTGCCAGCATGTGGGCTCGTGAAGCTTTCTTT. Translation: CASMWAREAFF.

The V and J genes are TRBV12-5 and TRBJ1-6; D not resolved. This CDR3 has 13 amino acids. Germline lookup yields CDR1 LGHNT and CDR2 FRNRAP. V was shortened by 3 bases and J by 8 bases, with 8 bases between the two germline ends. The CDR3 bases are TGTGCTAGTGGTTTTCGGGAGGATTCACCCCTCCACTTT. Amino acids: CASGFREDSPLHF.

This chain links TRBV6-5 with TRBJ2-6; no clear D. CDR1 is MNHEY, CDR2 SVGAGI, per germline. V was shortened by 2 bases and J by 0 bases, with 8 bases between the two germline ends. The CDR3 has 16 amino acids. DNA for the CDR3: TGTGCCAGCAGTTACGTTGCAGGCTCTGGGGCCAACGTCCTGACTTTC. Its translation: CASSYVAGSGANVLTF.

The table lists this clone with a count of one. The rearrangement links TRBV5-1 to TRBJ1-1; unclear D gene. CDR3 size: 14 residues. Trimming pared 5 bases from V and 0 bases from J, leaving 11 bases between. The germline CDR1 and CDR2 sequences are SGHRS and YFSETQ. The CDR3 here is CASRSERLNTEAFF. The CDR3 DNA follows: TGCGCCAGCAGAAGCGAACGACTGAACACTGAAGCTTTCTTT. Full variable domain (outside the CDR3, taken from reference TRBV5-1 and TRBJ1-1): KAGVTQTPRYLIKTRGQQVTLSCSPISGHRSVSWYQQTPGQGLQFLFEYFSETQRNKGNFPGRFSGRQFSNSRSEMNVSTLELGDSALYLCASRSERLNTEAFFGQGTRLTVV.

DNA of the CDR3: TGCGCCAGCAGCCAAGAGGACAGGGGGCGACCCTATGGCTACACCTTC. Its protein product is CASSQEDRGRPYGYTF. This rearrangement joins TRBV4-1 to TRBJ1-2; 11 bases fit TRBD1. Germline V CDR1 and CDR2: MGHRA, YSYEKL. The CDR3 has 16 amino acids. V lost 0 bases and J lost 4; bases outside the gene matches: 4.

This clone was counted only a few times. The rearrangement joins TRBV27 to TRBJ1-1; 7 bases match TRBD1. CDR3 length: 17 amino acids. Losses at the gene ends were 7 bases for V and 0 bases for J; bases not matched to a gene: 14. CDR1 and CDR2 (germline): MNHEY, SMNVEV (reference sequence). The DNA for the CDR3 is TGTGCCAGCAAACAATCCCGGGACAGAATCATGAACACTGAAGCTTTCTTT. Translation gives CASKQSRDRIMNTEAFF.

The chain joins TRBV11-1 to TRBJ1-1, with D possibly TRBD1 on 6 matching bases. CDR3 length equals 14 residues. Trimming shortened V by 5 bases and J by 1 base, and 11 bases separated the two germline ends. Germline lookup yields CDR1 SGHAT and CDR2 FQDESV (reference sequence). This chain's CDR3 is CASSPDSWNTEAFF. The CDR3 bases are TGTGCCAGCAGCCCGGACAGTTGGAACACTGAAGCTTTCTTT.

The chain recombines TRBV2 with TRBJ1-1, with 8 bases that match TRBD1. Germline CDR1 is SNHLY and CDR2 is FYNNEI. The CDR3 contains 15 residues. Trimming at V came to 6 bases and at J to 0 bases, leaving 6 bases not matched to a gene. DNA for the CDR3: TGTGCCAGCAGATCTCGGACAGGGATGAACACTGAAGCTTTCTTT. Residues: CASRSRTGMNTEAFF.

The V gene is TRBV5-1, the J gene TRBJ1-6; D is unresolved. The CDR3 sequence is 16 residues long. Trimming cost V 0 bases and J 3 bases, with 10 bases left between them. Germline CDR1 and CDR2: SGHRS and YFSETQ. The CDR3 is CASSLASANYNSPLHF. The CDR3, as DNA: TGCGCCAGCAGCTTGGCGTCAGCGAACTATAATTCACCCCTCCACTTT. Full variable domain (rest looked up from reference TRBV5-1 and TRBJ1-6): KAGVTQTPRYLIKTRGQQVTLSCSPISGHRSVSWYQQTPGQGLQFLFEYFSETQRNKGNFPGRFSGRQFSNSRSEMNVSTLELGDSALYLCASSLASANYNSPLHFGNGTRLTVT.

This clone has only one observation. J is TRBJ2-1 and V is TRBV30, with a tentative D call TRBD1 (6 bases). V was pared by 7 bases and J by 4 bases, with 23 bases between. Germline V CDR1 and CDR2: GTSNPN, SVGIG (reference sequence). This CDR3 spans 16 amino acids. CDR3 sequence: CALQGPGPTNYNEQFF. The CDR3 bases are TGTGCCTTACAGGGACCCGGGCCCACGAATTACAATGAGCAGTTCTTC.

This clone has more than one count but fewer than ten. This chain links TRBV4-3 with TRBJ2-4; TRBD1 matches 7 bases. Germline CDR1 is LGHNA and CDR2 is YSLEER. The CDR3 consists of 15 residues. J gave up 6 bases and V 3 bases, and 8 bases lay outside the gene matches. The CDR3 DNA reads TGCGCCAGCAGCCATCTGCAGGGGGAAGCAAACATTCAGTACTTC. This encodes CASSHLQGEANIQYF.

This clone was counted only a few times. This sequence joins TRBV7-6 and TRBJ1-4, with 7 bases that match TRBD1. The V gene end was trimmed by 0 bases and the J gene end by 4 bases; junction bases not matched to a gene: 5. CDR3 length: 16 amino acids. Germline CDR1 is SGHVS and CDR2 is FNYEAQ. The CDR3 here is CASSLASGGYNEKLFF. CDR3 DNA sequence: TGTGCCAGCAGCTTAGCCTCAGGGGGATATAATGAAAAACTGTTTTTT.

J is TRBJ1-1 and V is TRBV27; 7 nucleotides agree with TRBD1. The CDR3 is made up of 17 amino acids. The J segment lost 1 base and the V segment lost 1 base, leaving 9 bases of the junction unmatched. CDR1 and CDR2 (germline): MNHEY, SMNVEV (reference sequence). CDR3 sequence reads: CASSLYQPGGENTEAFF. In DNA form, the CDR3 reads TGTGCCAGCAGTTTATATCAACCAGGGGGAGAGAACACTGAAGCTTTCTTT.

This chain uses TRBV6-1 with TRBJ2-7, with D possibly matching TRBD2 (6 bases). The CDR3 covers 18 residues. V lost 1 base and J lost 0, with 19 bases in between. CDR1 and CDR2 from the germline V gene are MNHNS and SASEGT. CDR3 amino acids: CASSEDQEGRIISYEQYF. The CDR3 coding sequence is TGTGCCAGCAGTGAAGATCAGGAAGGGAGGATCATCTCCTACGAGCAGTACTTC.

J is TRBJ1-1 and V is TRBV6-5, with D unclear. Germline V lookup: CDR1 MNHEY, CDR2 SVGAGI. V lost 2 bases and J 8 bases, leaving 12 bases between the germline ends. The CDR3 is 13 amino acids. CDR3 sequence: CASSYTRWREAFF. The CDR3 nucleotides are TGTGCCAGCAGTTACACGAGGTGGCGGGAAGCTTTCTTT.

The chain has TRBV7-8 and TRBJ2-1; 9 nucleotides line up with TRBD1. V shed 6 bases and J 3 bases; nucleotides not matched to a gene: 6. The CDR3 sequence is 15 residues long. Per the germline V gene, CDR1 is SGHVS and CDR2 is FQNEAQ. CDR3: CASSYDRGGYNEQFF. The CDR3 nucleotides read TGTGCCAGCAGTTACGACAGGGGGGGCTACAATGAGCAGTTCTTC.

As regards this clone: Given a much more abundant clone one base away, this may be a read error. This sequence joins TRBV11-2 and TRBJ2-5; possibly TRBD2 for D (5 bases). Between the trimmed V and J ends, which lost 0 bases and 5 bases, there was a span of 10 bases. Germline loops: CDR1 SGHAT, CDR2 FQNNGV. This CDR3 contains 14 residues. Here the CDR3 DNA reads TGTGCCAGCAGCTTAGATTTGGGCGGGGAGACCCAGTACTTC. This encodes CASSLDLGGETQYF.

The chain links TRBV6-5 to TRBJ2-2; 8 positions match TRBD1. From germline, CDR1 is MNHEY and CDR2 SVGAGI. The CDR3 extends over 16 amino acids. Trimming cost V 2 bases and J 5 bases; bases outside gene matches: 7. The CDR3 protein is CASSYGRTGRTGELFF. Written as DNA, the CDR3 is TGTGCCAGCAGTTACGGGAGGACAGGGAGGACCGGGGAGCTGTTTTTT.

V gene TRBV28 combines with J gene TRBJ1-5; no firm D call. The germline V and J ends were trimmed by 10 bases and 0 bases, with 13 bases remaining between them. Germline values: CDR1 MDHEN, CDR2 SYDVKM. This CDR3 is 14 amino acids long. CDR3 in DNA: TGTGCCACCCATCGGAGCGCTAGCAATCAGCCCCAGCATTTT. Encoded protein: CATHRSASNQPQHF.

The chain is built from TRBV9 and TRBJ2-5; possibly TRBD1 for D (5 bases). The germline V gene has CDR1 SGDLS and CDR2 YYNGEE. The V end was cut by 0 bases, the J end by 5 bases, with 11 bases between. This CDR3 region has 14 residues. CDR3 DNA: TGTGCCAGCAGCGTAGAGGGGTTGATGGAGACCCAGTACTTC. Translating it yields CASSVEGLMETQYF.

Comments on this clone: An end of the junction differs from the germline gene, which may be a read error. The chain links TRBV19 to TRBJ1-3; a possible D gene is TRBD1 (6 bases). Per the germline V gene, CDR1 is LNHDA and CDR2 is SQIVND (reference sequence). This CDR3 comprises 12 residues. CDR3 in DNA: TGTGCCAGTACGGTCAGGGGAAGCACCATATATTTT. Translating gives CASTVRGSTIYF.

The chain has TRBV27 and TRBJ1-3; maybe TRBD1 (6 bases). This CDR3 spans 15 amino acids. Germline CDR1 is MNHEY and CDR2 is SMNVEV (reference sequence). V lost 5 bases to trimming and J lost 0 bases, with 11 bases between them. CDR3 residues: CASSVQGRSGNTIYF. The CDR3 DNA follows: TGTGCCAGCAGTGTACAGGGACGCTCTGGAAACACCATATATTTT.

This chain connects TRBV15 to TRBJ2-2; tentative D call: TRBD1 (6 bases). CDR1 and CDR2 from the germline V gene are LNHNV and YYDKDF (reference sequence). V gave up 0 bases and J gave up 4 bases, with 27 bases separating them. The CDR3 is 21 amino acids. The DNA of the CDR3 is TGTGCCACCAGCAGAGAGGGGGCCCGAGAGGAGGTTTATCGGGGCACCGGGGAGCTGTTTTTT. This translates into CATSREGAREEVYRGTGELFF.

The chain employs TRBV4-1 and TRBJ1-4; D unclear. Trimming took 1 base from V and 3 from J, leaving 9 bases between them. This CDR3 is built from 15 residues. In germline, CDR1 is MGHRA, CDR2 YSYEKL. The CDR3 sequence is CASSQGYSPNEKLFF. The CDR3 DNA reads as TGCGCCAGCAGCCAAGGCTACAGCCCTAATGAAAAACTGTTTTTT.

The rearrangement joins TRBV7-9 to TRBJ2-1; 8 nucleotides align to TRBD2. CDR1 is SEHNR and CDR2 is FQNEAQ in the germline V gene (reference sequence). With V trimmed by 1 base and J by 12 bases, 5 bases remained unmatched. This CDR3 has 13 amino acids. The CDR3 bases are TGTGCCAGCAGCTTAGTTGCTAGCGGGTGGCAGTTCTTC. Residues: CASSLVASGWQFF.

CDR3 in amino acids: CASRLGANYGYTF. The CDR3 DNA sequence: TGCGCCAGCAGGTTAGGGGCTAACTATGGCTACACCTTC. The rearrangement links TRBV5-1 to TRBJ1-2; maybe TRBD1 (5 bases). V lost 5 bases to trimming and J lost 0 bases, with 8 bases between them. CDR1 is SGHRS and CDR2 is YFSETQ in the germline V gene. The CDR3 is made up of 13 amino acids.